This T cell receptor beta chain was recorded in a study of cytomegalovirus exposure and HLA in healthy donors (dated by TCRdb to about 2017). About the investigation overall: A later analysis indicated that the 130 or so validation repertoires were generated on the platform also employed for the roughly 650 repertoires of the first cohort. The aim of the study was to test whether cataloging public T cell receptors could identify signatures of past pathogen exposure. A separate validation cohort of roughly 130 different subjects was used in addition to the 666-subject first cohort. High-throughput TCR immunosequencing, statistical association of individual TCRs with disease status, and machine learning were combined to predict cytomegalovirus infection status. Study-wide findings and limitations: All 120 or so repertoires were used to score co-occurrence in the validation cohort in a later analysis, because that analysis had no HLA typing for the cohort. Across donors, most TCR sequences were observed very rarely, whereas some public TCRs were present in many individuals. A total of 164 TCR beta chains were listed by the study as associated with cytomegalovirus. The authors suggested that the approach could potentially be extended to other disease states and immunological phenotypes. The classifier was reported to diagnose cytomegalovirus status with high specificity and sensitivity in both the original cohort and the validation cohort. A few of the identified cytomegalovirus-associated TCR beta chains were confirmed in vitro to be specific for cytomegalovirus antigens. In a later analysis, TCRs clustered in the first cohort were found to also tend to co-occur in the roughly 120 validation repertoires, with over 90% of cluster scores above 0.

From V the trimming removes 4 bases and from J it removes 4 bases, while the gene matches leave 8 bases of the junction unaccounted for. CDR1 and CDR2, looked up from the germline V gene, are MGHRA and YSYEKL. Spanning cysteine to phenylalanine, the CDR3 consists of 15 amino acids. Only the CDR3 DNA is retained, 45 bases long and in frame from the first base. The library relied on the immunoSEQ multiplex PCR assay. The original methods were these. A statistical classification framework was built to diagnose cytomegalovirus status from the catalog of TCR beta chain sequences. Sourced from immuneACCESS, this table was stored by TCRdb with only in-frame sequences that have V and J called. A share of the clones is absent; for the studies checked, an unresolved V gene accounts for under half, and the remainder has no known explanation. V, J and clone size were drawn from that table, and D and trimming were deduced from the DNA. The sample has under 50,000 clones on record, roughly 94% of them singletons. Less than 9.5% of the sample is in the top ten clones.

With regard to this clone: Its binding antigen is unknown. No base quality information exists; no much larger clone differs at one position.

The donors were included in the validation cohort of 90 to 150 subjects, a group kept apart from the roughly 700-subject first cohort. The sample was PBMCs. The sequence was obtained from a woman in her late teens or twenties in good health and CMV-seropositive. The rearranged chain carries TRBV4-1 and TRBJ2-7, with 9 junctional bases fitting TRBD2. The DNA sequence is TGCGCCAGCAGCCCGGGGAATAGCGGGAGATACGAGCAGTACTTC. This yields the protein CASSPGNSGRYEQYF.